The 25 T cell receptor beta chains below all came from one sample that was sequenced in a study of T cell repertoires in cytomegalovirus infection. For these receptors, no antigen is known. TCRdb redid the calling of the reads with MiXCR, one entry per CDR3 protein. The table has 150,000 to 200,000 distinct CDR3 sequences, approximately 21% seen once; the top ten hold 20% to 30%. The starting material was CD8+ T cells from cultured PBMCs, obtained from culture after CMV antigen stimulation. These receptors came from a human donor in good health (CMV status not recorded). Some clones in this sample may be carry-over from other donors' samples.

This clonotype has only a few counts. The chain employs TRBV11-2 and TRBJ2-7; D is perhaps TRBD1 (5 bases). Trimming removed 5 bases from V and 7 bases from J, with 18 bases in between. Germline values: CDR1 SGHAT, CDR2 FQNNGV. The CDR3 loop spans 14 amino acids. DNA of the CDR3: TGTGCCAGCAGCAAAAGCAGGGCACCGTGGGAGCAGTACTTC. Its translation is CASSKSRAPWEQYF.

This clonotype counts as medium-sized. The chain is built from TRBV6-6 and TRBJ1-2; D uncertain. V lost 1 base to trimming and J lost 6 bases, with 18 bases between them. This CDR3 comprises 16 residues. The germline V gene has CDR1 MNHNY and CDR2 SVGAGI (reference sequence). The CDR3 protein is CASSYLARGDEDGYTF. In DNA form, the CDR3 reads TGTGCCAGCAGTTACTTGGCTCGGGGAGATGAGGATGGCTACACCTTC.

V and J are TRBV6-5 and TRBJ1-2; D is ambiguous. Germline CDR1 reads MNHEY; CDR2 reads SVGAGI. V was cut by 2 bases and J by 2 bases, with 9 bases left in between. This CDR3 region has 14 residues. For the CDR3, the DNA is TGTGCCAGCAGTTACGGGGTTGAGAACTATGGCTACACCTTC. Its translation: CASSYGVENYGYTF.

In this sample, this clonotype turned up a few times. This chain joins TRBV11-2 and TRBJ1-1, with D possibly TRBD1 on 5 matching bases. The germline CDR1 and CDR2 sequences are SGHAT and FQNNGV. This CDR3 comprises 13 residues. V was trimmed by 5 bases and J by 7 bases, leaving 14 bases between them. CDR3 loop: CASSAGPFGEAFF. In DNA form, the CDR3 reads TGTGCCAGCAGCGCGGGACCGTTCGGTGAAGCTTTCTTT. The entire variable domain, with the rest obtained from reference TRBV11-2 and TRBJ1-1, is as follows: EAGVAQSPRYKIIEKRQSVAFWCNPISGHATLYWYQQILGQGPKLLIQFQNNGVVDDSQLPKDRFSAERLKGVDSTLKIQPAKLEDSAVYLCASSAGPFGEAFFGQGTRLTVV.

In this sample, this clonotype turned up a few times. The chain links TRBV27 to TRBJ2-5; 7 nucleotides match TRBD1. Unmatched junction bases numbered 13, after V lost 5 bases and J lost 1 base. The CDR3 length is 17 residues. Germline CDR1 and CDR2: MNHEY and SMNVEV (reference sequence). The DNA of the CDR3 is TGTGCCAGCAGTCCGCTGGACAGGACGAATTTCCAAGAGACCCAGTACTTC. It codes for CASSPLDRTNFQETQYF.

This clonotype has only a few counts. This chain uses TRBV6-5 with TRBJ1-1; 7 bases agree with TRBD1. The trim removed 3 bases at V and 4 bases at J, leaving 2 bases unmatched. The CDR3 spans 13 residues. The germline CDR1 and CDR2 sequences are MNHEY and SVGAGI. CDR3: CASSYRDSTEAFF. The CDR3 DNA is TGTGCCAGCAGTTATCGGGACAGCACTGAAGCTTTCTTT.

This chain uses TRBV7-8 with TRBJ2-7; D gene unclear. This CDR3 comprises 13 residues. The ends were cut back, 2 bases at V and 3 bases at J, with 8 bases in the middle. Germline-derived CDR1 and CDR2 are SGHVS and FQNEAQ. The CDR3 spells CASSLRWGYEQYF. CDR3 in DNA: TGTGCCAGCAGCTTACGGTGGGGCTACGAGCAGTACTTC.

This clonotype appeared a few times. Written as DNA, the CDR3 is TGCAGCGTTGAAATCCGGGACAGGGGTGTCGGCGGCTACACCTTC. The encoded protein is CSVEIRDRGVGGYTF. V usage is TRBV29-1 and J usage is TRBJ1-2, with 10 positions matching TRBD1. V shed 2 bases and J 8 bases; nucleotides not matched to a gene: 11. The CDR3 runs 15 residues. Germline assignment: CDR1 SQVTM and CDR2 ANQGSEA.

This clonotype was found a few times. The rearrangement uses TRBV4-3 and TRBJ2-7; D gene unclear. The CDR3 sequence is 13 residues long. The germline CDR1 and CDR2 sequences are LGHNA and YSLEER. Trimming cost V 5 bases and J 5 bases, with 13 bases left between them. Written as DNA, the CDR3 is TGCGCCAGCAGCTCCCGTGGAGTTGACGAGCAGTACTTC. Residues: CASSSRGVDEQYF.

The table lists this clonotype with a few counts. The chain links TRBV7-6 to TRBJ2-7; the D is unclear. V lost 5 bases to trimming and J lost 0 bases, with 8 bases between them. The germline CDR1 and CDR2 sequences are SGHVS and FNYEAQ. The CDR3 is 13 amino acids. The CDR3 loop reads CASSGGVSYEQYF. The CDR3 coding sequence is TGTGCCAGCAGCGGTGGGGTCTCCTACGAGCAGTACTTC.

This clonotype occurred a few times. This chain connects TRBV27 to TRBJ2-7; TRBD1 matches 9 bases. The CDR3 contains 14 residues. Germline-derived CDR1 and CDR2 are MNHEY and SMNVEV (reference sequence). Trimming at V came to 4 bases and at J to 2 bases, leaving 3 bases not matched to a gene. The CDR3 bases are TGTGCCAGCAGTTCGGACAGGGGTCCCTACGAGCAGTACTTC. Its translation is CASSSDRGPYEQYF.

This clonotype was observed a handful of times. The chain has TRBV7-2 and TRBJ2-2, with 7 bases matching TRBD2. The length of the CDR3 is 14 residues. From germline, CDR1 is SGHTA and CDR2 FQGNSA. V trimming: 2 bases; J trimming: 4 bases; junction bases outside the gene matches: 1. Written as DNA, the CDR3 is TGTGCCAGCAGCTTATGGGGGGGCACCGGGGAGCTGTTTTTT. It specifies CASSLWGGTGELFF.

This clonotype has a handful of counts. The gene calls are TRBV7-9 and TRBJ1-1; D is ambiguous. Germline V gene lookup returns CDR1 SEHNR and CDR2 FQNEAQ (reference sequence). V gave up 4 bases and J gave up 0 bases, with 9 bases separating them. The CDR3 runs to 14 residues. CDR3 amino acids: CASSSRTVNTEAFF. The CDR3 DNA reads TGTGCCAGCAGCTCAAGGACGGTGAACACTGAAGCTTTCTTT.

The rearrangement joins TRBV7-8 to TRBJ1-4; D unclear. This CDR3 contains 15 residues. Trimming shortened V by 4 bases and J by 7 bases, and 16 bases separated the two germline ends. Germline CDR1 is SGHVS and CDR2 is FQNEAQ. The CDR3 region is CASSSRVRKSEKLFF. The CDR3 DNA reads as TGTGCCAGCAGCTCTCGGGTCCGGAAGAGTGAAAAACTGTTTTTT.

The CDR3 region is CASSINGGYQETQYF. The CDR3 nucleotides are TGTGCCAGTAGTATAAACGGGGGGTACCAAGAGACCCAGTACTTC. This chain links TRBV19 with TRBJ2-5; 7 bases agree with TRBD2. Per germline, CDR1 LNHDA and CDR2 SQIVND (reference sequence). J gave up 0 bases and V 2 bases, and 3 bases lay outside the gene matches. The CDR3 is 15 residues long. Full variable domain (rest looked up from reference TRBV19 and TRBJ2-5): DGGITQSPKYLFRKEGQNVTLSCEQNLNHDAMYWYRQDPGQGLRLIYYSQIVNDFQKGDIAEGYSVSREKKESFPLTVTSAQKNPTAFYLCASSINGGYQETQYFGPGTRLLVL.

The V gene is TRBV6-5, the J gene TRBJ2-3; 16 positions match TRBD2. Losses at the gene ends were 2 bases for V and 2 bases for J; bases not matched to a gene: 7. Per germline, CDR1 MNHEY and CDR2 SVGAGI. This CDR3 is built from 19 residues. The CDR3 DNA reads TGTGCCAGCAGTTACAGCCCCGGGACTAGCGGGGGGGACACAGATACGCAGTATTTT. This translates into CASSYSPGTSGGDTDTQYF.

This clonotype was counted between two and nine times. The rearrangement links TRBV27 to TRBJ1-2; TRBD1 might be the D (5 bases). Trimming pared 5 bases from V and 5 bases from J, leaving 12 bases between. This CDR3 has 13 amino acids. Looked up from germline, CDR1 is MNHEY and CDR2 is SMNVEV (reference sequence). CDR3 in amino acids: CASSPAGRYGYTF. As DNA, the CDR3 is TGTGCCAGCAGTCCGGCAGGGAGATATGGCTACACCTTC.

The V gene is TRBV10-3, the J gene TRBJ1-1; D is undetermined. V lost 0 bases, J lost 6 bases, and 11 bases lay in between. This CDR3 has 14 amino acids. Germline V gene lookup returns CDR1 ENHRY and CDR2 SYGVKD. CDR3 sequence reads: CAISESRLSSEAFF. Written as DNA, the CDR3 is TGTGCCATCAGTGAGTCGCGGCTGAGCTCTGAAGCTTTCTTT.

This clonotype occurred many times. The chain joins TRBV2 to TRBJ1-2; tentative D call: TRBD1 (5 bases). Between the trimmed V and J ends, which lost 7 bases and 8 bases, there was a span of 14 bases. The CDR3 runs to 12 residues. Germline V gene sequence: CDR1 SNHLY, CDR2 FYNNEI. For the CDR3, the DNA is TGTGCCAGCATCTCGGGGGTGCGCGGCTACACCTTC. Amino acids: CASISGVRGYTF.

This clonotype was counted a few times. This chain connects TRBV7-9 to TRBJ2-1; D is perhaps TRBD2 (6 bases). CDR1 SEHNR and CDR2 FQNEAQ come from the germline V gene (reference sequence). The CDR3 has 15 amino acids. V lost 3 bases and J lost 8, with 17 bases in between. CDR3 sequence (DNA): TGTGCCAGCAGCTTTTCGGAGGAGGGCTTTGATGAGCAGTTCTTC. This translates into CASSFSEEGFDEQFF. Drawing the rest from reference TRBV7-9 and TRBJ2-1, the complete variable domain is DTGVSQNPRHKITKRGQNVTFRCDPISEHNRLYWYRQTLGQGPEFLTYFQNEAQLEKSRLLSDRFSAERPKGSFSTLEIQRTEQGDSAMYLCASSFSEEGFDEQFFGPGTRLTVL.

This clonotype occurred a few times. This chain joins TRBV4-3 and TRBJ1-2; no reliable D call. V was cut by 0 bases and J by 8 bases, with 19 bases left in between. This CDR3 is built from 16 residues. The germline CDR1 and CDR2 sequences are LGHNA and YSLEER. The CDR3 DNA sequence: TGCGCCAGCAGCCAAGATAGGAGGACCCGAAATATCGGCTACACCTTC. Its translation: CASSQDRRTRNIGYTF.

In its sample, this clonotype was seen many times. The chain recombines TRBV4-1 with TRBJ1-4; D is unclear. The V gene's germline CDR1 is MGHRA and CDR2 YSYEKL. CDR3 length: 20 residues. V lost 0 bases and J lost 6, with 26 bases in between. The CDR3 reads CASSQDSEITARTGDEKLFF. The CDR3 bases are TGCGCCAGCAGCCAAGATTCAGAGATCACGGCTCGGACGGGAGATGAAAAACTGTTTTTT.

This clonotype was seen only a few times. The J gene is TRBJ1-2, the V gene TRBV4-1, with D uncertain. This CDR3 contains 15 residues. Germline CDR1 MGHRA, CDR2 YSYEKL. Deletions cut 0 bases from V and 4 bases from J, with 12 bases between. The CDR3: CASSQDPGIPYGYTF. The CDR3 DNA is TGCGCCAGCAGCCAAGATCCGGGTATCCCCTATGGCTACACCTTC.

This clonotype was seen only a few times. The V call is TRBV2, the J call TRBJ2-7; TRBD1 matches 10 bases. The CDR3 runs to 13 residues. Per the germline V gene, CDR1 is SNHLY and CDR2 is FYNNEI. The trim removed 10 bases at V and 4 bases at J, leaving 7 bases unmatched. The CDR3 DNA follows: TGTGCCATCCCCGGGACAGGGGAGTACGAGCAGTACTTC. Protein: CAIPGTGEYEQYF.

This clonotype occurred a few times. V and J are TRBV12-3 or TRBV12-4 and TRBJ2-3; 7 nucleotides line up with TRBD1. CDR3 length: 15 residues. The trim removed 5 bases at V and 2 bases at J, leaving 7 bases unmatched. The CDR3 here is CASSRPTGPTDTQYF. For the CDR3, the DNA is TGTGCCAGCAGTCGACCGACAGGGCCCACAGATACGCAGTATTTT.